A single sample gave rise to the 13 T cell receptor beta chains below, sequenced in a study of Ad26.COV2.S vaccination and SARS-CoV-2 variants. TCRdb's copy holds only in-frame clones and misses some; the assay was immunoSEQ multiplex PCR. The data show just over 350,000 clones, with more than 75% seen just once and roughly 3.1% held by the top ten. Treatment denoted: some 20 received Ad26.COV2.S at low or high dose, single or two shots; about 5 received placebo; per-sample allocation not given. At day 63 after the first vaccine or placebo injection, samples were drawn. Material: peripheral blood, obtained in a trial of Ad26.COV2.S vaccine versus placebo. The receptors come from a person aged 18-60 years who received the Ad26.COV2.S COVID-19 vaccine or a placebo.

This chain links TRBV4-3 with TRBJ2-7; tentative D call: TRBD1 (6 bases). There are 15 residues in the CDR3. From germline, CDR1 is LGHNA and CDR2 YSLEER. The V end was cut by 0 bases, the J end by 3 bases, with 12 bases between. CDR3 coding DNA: TGCGCCAGCAGCCAAGATTCCCACAGGGTCTACGAGCAGTACTTC. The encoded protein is CASSQDSHRVYEQYF.

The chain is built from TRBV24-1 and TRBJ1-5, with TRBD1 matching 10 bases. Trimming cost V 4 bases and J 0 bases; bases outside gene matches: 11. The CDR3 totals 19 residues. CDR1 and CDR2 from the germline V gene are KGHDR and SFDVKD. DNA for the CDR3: TGTGCCACCAGTGAATTTACGGGACAGGGGACTAATAGCAATCAGCCCCAGCATTTT. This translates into CATSEFTGQGTNSNQPQHF.

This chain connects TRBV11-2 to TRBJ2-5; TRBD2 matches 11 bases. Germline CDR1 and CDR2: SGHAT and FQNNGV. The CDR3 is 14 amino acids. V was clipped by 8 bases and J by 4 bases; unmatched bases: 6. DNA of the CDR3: TGTGCCAGCGGCCTAGCGGGAGGCCTAGAGACCCAGTACTTC. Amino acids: CASGLAGGLETQYF.

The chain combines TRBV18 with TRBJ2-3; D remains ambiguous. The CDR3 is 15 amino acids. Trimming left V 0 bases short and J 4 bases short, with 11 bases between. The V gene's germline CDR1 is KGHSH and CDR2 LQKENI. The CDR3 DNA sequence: TGTGCCAGCTCACCACCGAACCTGTTGGCAGATACGCAGTATTTT. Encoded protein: CASSPPNLLADTQYF.

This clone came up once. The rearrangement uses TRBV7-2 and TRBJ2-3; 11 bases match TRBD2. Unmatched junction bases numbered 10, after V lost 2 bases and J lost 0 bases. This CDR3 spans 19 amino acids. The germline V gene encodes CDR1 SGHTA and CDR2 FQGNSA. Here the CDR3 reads CASSLRSASGGTSTDTQYF. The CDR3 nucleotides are TGTGCCAGCAGCTTACGATCCGCTAGCGGGGGGACTAGCACAGATACGCAGTATTTT. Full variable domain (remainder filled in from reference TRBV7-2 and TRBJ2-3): GAGVSQSPSNKVTEKGKDVELRCDPISGHTALYWYRQSLGQGLEFLIYFQGNSAPDKSGLPSDRFSAERTGGSVSTLTIQRTQQEDSAVYLCASSLRSASGGTSTDTQYFGPGTRLTVL.

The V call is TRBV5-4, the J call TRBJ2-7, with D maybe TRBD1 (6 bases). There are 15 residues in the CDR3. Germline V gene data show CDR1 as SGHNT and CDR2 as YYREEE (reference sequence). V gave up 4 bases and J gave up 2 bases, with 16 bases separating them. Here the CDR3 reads CASSPGDGGPYEQYF. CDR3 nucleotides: TGTGCCAGCAGCCCGGGTGATGGGGGCCCCTACGAGCAGTACTTC.

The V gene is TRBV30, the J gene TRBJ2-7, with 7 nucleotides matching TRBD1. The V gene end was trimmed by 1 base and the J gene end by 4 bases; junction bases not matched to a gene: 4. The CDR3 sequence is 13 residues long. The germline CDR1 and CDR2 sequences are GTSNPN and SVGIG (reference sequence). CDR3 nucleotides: TGTGCCTGGAGTGGAGGGACAGAGTACGAGCAGTACTTC. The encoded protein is CAWSGGTEYEQYF.

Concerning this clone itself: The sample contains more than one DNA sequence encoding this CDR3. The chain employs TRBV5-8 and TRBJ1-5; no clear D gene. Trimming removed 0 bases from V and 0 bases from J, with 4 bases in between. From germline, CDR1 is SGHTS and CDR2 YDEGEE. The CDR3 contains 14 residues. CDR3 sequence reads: CASSLGYSNQPQHF. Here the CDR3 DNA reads TGTGCCAGCAGCTTGGGTTATAGCAATCAGCCCCAGCATTTT.

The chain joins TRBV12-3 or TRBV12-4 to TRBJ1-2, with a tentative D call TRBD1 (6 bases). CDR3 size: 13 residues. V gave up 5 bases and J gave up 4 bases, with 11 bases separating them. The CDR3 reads CASSPGHPYGYTF. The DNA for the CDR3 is TGTGCCAGCAGTCCGGGACATCCCTATGGCTACACCTTC.

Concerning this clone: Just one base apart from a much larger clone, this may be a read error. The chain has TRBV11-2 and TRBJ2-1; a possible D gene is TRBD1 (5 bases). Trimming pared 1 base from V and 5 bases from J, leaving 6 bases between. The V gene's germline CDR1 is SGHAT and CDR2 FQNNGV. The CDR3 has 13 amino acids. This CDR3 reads CASSLGQHNEQFF. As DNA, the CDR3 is TGTGCCAGCAGCTTAGGACAGCACAATGAGCAGTTCTTC.

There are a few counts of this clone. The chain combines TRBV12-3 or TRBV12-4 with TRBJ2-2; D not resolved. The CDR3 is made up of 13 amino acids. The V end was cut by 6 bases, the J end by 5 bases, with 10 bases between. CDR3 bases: TGTGCCAGCAGCTTGGCAGGAACCGGGGAGCTGTTTTTT. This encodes CASSLAGTGELFF.

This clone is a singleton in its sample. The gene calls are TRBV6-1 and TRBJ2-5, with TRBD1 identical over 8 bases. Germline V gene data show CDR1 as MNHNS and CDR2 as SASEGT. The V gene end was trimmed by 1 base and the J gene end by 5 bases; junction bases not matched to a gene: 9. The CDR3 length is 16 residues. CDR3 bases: TGTGCCAGCAGTGAAGTTACAGGGGGGATGGGGGAGACCCAGTACTTC. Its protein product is CASSEVTGGMGETQYF.

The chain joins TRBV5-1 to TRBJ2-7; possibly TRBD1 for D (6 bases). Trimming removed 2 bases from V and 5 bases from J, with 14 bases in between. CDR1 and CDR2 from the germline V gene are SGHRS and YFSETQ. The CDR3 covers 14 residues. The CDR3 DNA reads TGCGCCAGCAGCTTCTTGGGGGCCGGCAACGAGCAGTACTTC. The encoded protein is CASSFLGAGNEQYF.